This T cell receptor (beta chain) was recovered during a study of monozygotic twins with inflammatory bowel disease. Used for each TCR library was roughly 3,500 ng of total RNA. TCRdb re-analyzed the 5' RACE reads; it lists each CDR3 protein once, without DNA. Its clone listing holds over 100,000 distinct CDR3 sequences. Material: blood. The sequence was obtained from a human donor with ulcerative colitis or Crohn's disease, or a healthy co-twin of an affected twin (not recorded which).

This chain's CDR3 is CASSRGLAPSYNEQFF. The chain employs TRBV5-1 and TRBJ2-1; TCRdb lists TRBD2, though no DNA is available to test this call. Germline values: CDR1 SGHRS, CDR2 YFSETQ. The CDR3 consists of 16 residues.